The clone carrying this TCR beta chain was counted many times. One end of the junction fails to match germline, which may point to a read error. Diagnostic assessment was based on clinical symptoms, serum thyroxine and TRAb, thyroid ultrasound and orbital computed tomography. Germline V gives CDR1 SGHTA, CDR2 FQGNSA. The CDR3 sequence is 16 residues long. The data derive from a study of T cells in Graves' hyperthyroidism and ophthalmopathy. Across the study: Specimen type is peripheral blood, collected at initial diagnosis prior to any treatment.

There were TCR beta CDR3 regions amplified from RNA transcripts. Primed by the HTBI set, a first-round RT-PCR was run on the TCR CDR3. TCRdb re-derived calls from the multiplex PCR reads in MiXCR, one entry per CDR3 protein. The table records roughly 500,000 distinct CDR3 sequences, more than 15% of them present only once. The specimen sequenced was blood. J is TRBJ2-2 and V is TRBV7-2, with D perhaps TRBD1 or TRBD2 (5 bases each). The receptor comes from a woman in her 30s with Graves' ophthalmopathy. DNA of the CDR3: TGTGCCAGCAGCTTACAGGGCCACGGGAACGCCGGGGAGCTGTTTTTT. Translated: CASSLQGHGNAGELFF.